This TCR beta chain was recorded in a study of cytomegalovirus exposure and HLA in healthy donors. The CDR3 consists of 15 residues. CDR1 is SGHNT and CDR2 is YYREEE in the germline V gene (reference sequence). V was clipped by 0 bases and J by 4 bases; unmatched bases: 6. 13 Jbeta primers and 60 Vbeta primers were used for the PCR. The repertoire was sequenced with immunoSEQ multiplex PCR; TCRdb's copy has only in-frame clones and lacks some. The sample has about 88,000 clones; 90% are singletons. J is TRBJ2-5 and V is TRBV5-4; 7 nucleotides align to TRBD2. Sequenced: PBMCs. The source of this sequence is a man between 18 and 35 years old in good health and CMV-seronegative. This CDR3 reads CASSLGLAAAETQYF. The DNA of the CDR3 is TGTGCCAGCAGCTTGGGACTAGCAGCAGCAGAGACCCAGTACTTC. Filled out from reference TRBV5-4 and TRBJ2-5, the complete variable domain reads ETGVTQSPTHLIKTRGQQVTLRCSSQSGHNTVSWYQQALGQGPQFIFQYYREEENGRGNFPPRFSGLQFPNYSSELNVNALELDDSALYLCASSLGLAAAETQYFGPGTRLLVL.